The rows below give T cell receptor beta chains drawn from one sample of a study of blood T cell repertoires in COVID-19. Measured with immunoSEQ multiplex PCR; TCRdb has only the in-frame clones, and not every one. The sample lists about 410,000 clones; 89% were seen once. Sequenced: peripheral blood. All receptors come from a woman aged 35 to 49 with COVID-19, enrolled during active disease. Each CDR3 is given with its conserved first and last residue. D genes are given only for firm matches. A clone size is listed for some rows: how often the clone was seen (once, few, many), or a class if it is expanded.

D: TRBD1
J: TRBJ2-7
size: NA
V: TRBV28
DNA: TGTGCCAGCGAACGGACAGGGGCGCCCTACGAGCAGTACTTC
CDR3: CASERTGAPYEQYF

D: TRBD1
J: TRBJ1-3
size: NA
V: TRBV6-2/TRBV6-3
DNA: TGTGCCAGCAGTCCCTCATCAGGGGGTGGTGGAAACACCATATATTTT
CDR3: CASSPSSGGGGNTIYF

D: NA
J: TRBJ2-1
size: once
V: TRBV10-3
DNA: TGTGCCATCAGTGAAGCGGGTGGGCAGTTCTTC
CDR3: CAISEAGGQFF

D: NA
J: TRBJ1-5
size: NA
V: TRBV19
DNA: TGTGCCAGTAGTCGGAGGGGCTGGCAGCCCCAGCATTTT
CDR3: CASSRRGWQPQHF

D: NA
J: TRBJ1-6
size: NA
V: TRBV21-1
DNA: TGTGCCAGCAGCAAACGCCCGACAGGGAGTGGGGATTCACCCCTCCACTTT
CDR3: CASSKRPTGSGDSPLHF

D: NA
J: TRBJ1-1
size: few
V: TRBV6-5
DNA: TGTGCCAGCAGTTCCCTGAGCCGACAGAACACTGAAGCTTTCTTT
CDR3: CASSSLSRQNTEAFF

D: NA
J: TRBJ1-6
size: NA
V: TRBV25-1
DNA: TGTGCCAGCAGTGAAGTCAATAATTCACCCCTCCACTTT
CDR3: CASSEVNNSPLHF

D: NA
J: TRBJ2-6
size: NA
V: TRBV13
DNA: NA
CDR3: CASSFWPRDTVSGANVLTF

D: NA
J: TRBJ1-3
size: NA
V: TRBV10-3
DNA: TGTGCCTCTACCGACGGGTTCTCTGGAAACACCATATATTTT
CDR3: CASTDGFSGNTIYF

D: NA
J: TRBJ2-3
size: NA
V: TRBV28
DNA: TGTGCCAGCAGTCCTTACACAGGATCTAGCACAGATACGCAGTATTTT
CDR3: CASSPYTGSSTDTQYF

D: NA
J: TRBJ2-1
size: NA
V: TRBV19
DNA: TGTGCCAGTAGTATAGGGCGCTCGTCGGGGAAGGGCTACAATGAGCAGTTCTTC
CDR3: CASSIGRSSGKGYNEQFF

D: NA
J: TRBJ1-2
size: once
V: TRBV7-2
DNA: TGTGCCAGCAGCTTAGCCAGGGCCGATGGCTACACCTTC
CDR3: CASSLARADGYTF

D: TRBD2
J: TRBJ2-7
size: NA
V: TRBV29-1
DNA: TGCAGCGTTGAAGAGACTAGCGGGAGGCGGAGGGACTTC
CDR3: CSVEETSGRRRDF

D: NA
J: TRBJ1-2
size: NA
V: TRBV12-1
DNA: TGTGCCAGCAGCTTTCGGGACATACCTAACTATGGCTACACCTTC
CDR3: CASSFRDIPNYGYTF

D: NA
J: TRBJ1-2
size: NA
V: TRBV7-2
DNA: TGTGCCAGCAGCTTATTTGGACAACATGGCTACACCTTC
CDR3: CASSLFGQHGYTF

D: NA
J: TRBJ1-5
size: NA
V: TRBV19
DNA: TGTGCCAGTAGTATAGGTGGCGGACAGAATCAGCCCCAGCATTTT
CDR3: CASSIGGGQNQPQHF

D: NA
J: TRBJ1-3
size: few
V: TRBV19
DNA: TGTGCCAGTAGTATGGGAGGTGCTGGAAACACCATATATTTT
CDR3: CASSMGGAGNTIYF

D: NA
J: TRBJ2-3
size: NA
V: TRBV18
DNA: TGTGCCAGCTCCCTCTTTGGGCGCGGGCTTCCAGATACGCAGTATTTT
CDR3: CASSLFGRGLPDTQYF

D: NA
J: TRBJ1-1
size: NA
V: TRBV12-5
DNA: TGTGCTAGTGGTTTGCCCCGACAGACAAACACTGAAGCTTTCTTT
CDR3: CASGLPRQTNTEAFF

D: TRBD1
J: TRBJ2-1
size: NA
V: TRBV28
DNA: TGTGCCAGCAGCCCGTACTTGCCGGGACAGGGGAGCGATGAGCAGTTCTTC
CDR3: CASSPYLPGQGSDEQFF

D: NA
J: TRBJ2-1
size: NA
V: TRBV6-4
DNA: TGTGCCAGCAGTGACTTCGGGTTTTCGATGAGTGAGCAGTTCTTC
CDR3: CASSDFGFSMSEQFF

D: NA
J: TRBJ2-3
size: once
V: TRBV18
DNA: TGTGCCAGCTCACCACTGACTGCTAGCACAGATACGCAGTATTTT
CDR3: CASSPLTASTDTQYF

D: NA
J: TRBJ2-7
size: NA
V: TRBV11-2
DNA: TGTGCCAGCAGCTTAGGAGGCCTGAGGGCCTACGAGCAGTACTTC
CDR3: CASSLGGLRAYEQYF

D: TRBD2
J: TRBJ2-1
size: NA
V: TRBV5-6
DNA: TGTGCCAGCAGCCTTAGCGGGGGCCTCACTAACAATGAGCAGTTCTTC
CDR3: CASSLSGGLTNNEQFF

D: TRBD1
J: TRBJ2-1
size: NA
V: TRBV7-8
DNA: TGTGCCAGCAGCTCCAGACAGGGGAGGGAGCAGTTCTTC
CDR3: CASSSRQGREQFF

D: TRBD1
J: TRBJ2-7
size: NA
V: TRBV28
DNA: TGTGCCAGCAGCCTGGGACAGCTAGACCCCTACGAGCAGTACTTC
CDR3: CASSLGQLDPYEQYF

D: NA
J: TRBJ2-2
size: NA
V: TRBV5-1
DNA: TGCGCCAGCAGCATCGGACTTCTCTATTCCGGGGAGCTGTTTTTT
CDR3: CASSIGLLYSGELFF

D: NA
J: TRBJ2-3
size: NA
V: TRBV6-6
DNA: TGTGCCAGCAGTCAAAACCTGGGGACTCGGAGACCTAATACGCAGTATTTT
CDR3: CASSQNLGTRRPNTQYF

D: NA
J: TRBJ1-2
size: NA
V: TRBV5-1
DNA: TGCGCCAGCAGCTTGGAGGGGTTGGGCTATGGCTACACCTTC
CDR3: CASSLEGLGYGYTF

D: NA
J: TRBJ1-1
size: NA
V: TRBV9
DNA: TGTGCCAGCAATACGGGGGGTATGAACACTGAAGCTTTCTTT
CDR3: CASNTGGMNTEAFF

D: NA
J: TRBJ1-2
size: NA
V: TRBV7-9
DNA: TGTGCCAGCAGCTTAGGGGCAGAGAACTATGGCTACACCTTC
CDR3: CASSLGAENYGYTF

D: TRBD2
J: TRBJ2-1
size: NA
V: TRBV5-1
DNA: TGCGCCAGCAGCCCGCGGGGGACTAGGGGAGGCGGTGAGCAGTTCTTC
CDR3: CASSPRGTRGGGEQFF

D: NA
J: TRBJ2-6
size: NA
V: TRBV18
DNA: TGTGCCAGCTCACCAAGAGTCGGACAGAGCTCTGGGGCCAACGTCCTGACTTTC
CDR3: CASSPRVGQSSGANVLTF

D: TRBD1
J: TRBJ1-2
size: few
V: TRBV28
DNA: TGTGCCAGCGGGCTTTACCAGGGGGCCGATGGCTACACCTTC
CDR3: CASGLYQGADGYTF

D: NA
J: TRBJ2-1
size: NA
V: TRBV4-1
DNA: TGCGCCAGCAGCCAAGGACGACTAGAGGGCTACAATGAGCAGTTCTTC
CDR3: CASSQGRLEGYNEQFF

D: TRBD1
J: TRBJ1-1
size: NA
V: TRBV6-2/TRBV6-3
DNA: TGTGCCAGCAGTGGGGCCCGGACAGGGGCGAACACTGAAGCTTTCTTT
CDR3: CASSGARTGANTEAFF

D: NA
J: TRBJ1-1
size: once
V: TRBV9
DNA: TGTGCCAGCAGCGTAAGCGGGTTCATGAACACTGAAGCTTTCTTT
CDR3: CASSVSGFMNTEAFF

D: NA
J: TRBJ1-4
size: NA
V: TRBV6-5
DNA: TGTGCCAGCAGTTACCGGGGTTATAATGAAAAACTGTTTTTT
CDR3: CASSYRGYNEKLFF

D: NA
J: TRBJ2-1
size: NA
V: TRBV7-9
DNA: TGTGCCAGCAGCTTAGGGACTAAGAATGAGCAGTTCTTC
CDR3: CASSLGTKNEQFF

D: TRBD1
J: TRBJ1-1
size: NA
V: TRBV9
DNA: TGTGCCAGCAGCGAGACAGGGATGAACACTGAAGCTTTCTTT
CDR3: CASSETGMNTEAFF

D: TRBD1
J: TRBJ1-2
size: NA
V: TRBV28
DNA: TGTGCCAGCAGTACAGGACAGGGAGACTATGGCTACACCTTC
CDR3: CASSTGQGDYGYTF

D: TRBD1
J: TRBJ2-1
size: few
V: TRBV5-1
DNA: TGCGCCAGCAGCTTGGAGGGACAGGTGGGACCCCACAATGAGCAGTTCTTC
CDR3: CASSLEGQVGPHNEQFF

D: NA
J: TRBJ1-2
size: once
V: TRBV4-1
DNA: TGCGCCAGCAGCCCCAGAGGGGAGGGCGCCGACTATGGCTACACCTTC
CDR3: CASSPRGEGADYGYTF

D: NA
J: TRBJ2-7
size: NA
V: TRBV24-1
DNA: TGTGCCACCAGCCCCCTGGACAGCCTAAAGGTCTCCTACGAGCAGTACTTC
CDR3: CATSPLDSLKVSYEQYF

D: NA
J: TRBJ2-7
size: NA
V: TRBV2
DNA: TGTGCCAGTGAGACTGGGGGGAATTACGAGCAGTACTTC
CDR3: CASETGGNYEQYF

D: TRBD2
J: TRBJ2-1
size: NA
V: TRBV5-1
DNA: TGCGCCAGCAGCTTGCGCCCAAGCGGGGAACACAATGAGCAGTTCTTC
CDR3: CASSLRPSGEHNEQFF

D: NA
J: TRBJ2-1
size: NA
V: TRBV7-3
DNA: TGTGCCAGCAGCTTATTCGGCGACAGAGATAACAATGAGCAGTTCTTC
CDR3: CASSLFGDRDNNEQFF

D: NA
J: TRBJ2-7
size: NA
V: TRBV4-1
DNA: TGCGCAACGTCGGGGGGCGGTTTCTACGAGCAGTACTTC
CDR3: CATSGGGFYEQYF

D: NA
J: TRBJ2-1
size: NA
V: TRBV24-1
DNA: TGTGCCACCAGTGGTAAGACAGAGAGCTCCTACAATGAGCAGTTCTTC
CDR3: CATSGKTESSYNEQFF